This TCR beta chain was recorded in a study of T cell responses to AZD1222 COVID-19 vaccine. Points from the study as a whole: Just a handful of people given AZD1222 tested seropositive at baseline. White British ancestry dominated among donors, who included more females, and clonal diversity was possibly underestimated. Dominant at 160-218 and 743-854, vaccine-associated CD4 TCRs also spanned spike. No repertoire was sampled before or during the peak T cell response, only after it.

Data came from immunoSEQ multiplex PCR; TCRdb stores just in-frame clones and leaves some out. The table has about 190,000 clones, approximately 94% seen once. Trimming removed 2 bases from V and 4 bases from J, with 6 bases in between. CDR3 size: 13 residues. Germline CDR1 SGHNT, CDR2 YYREEE (reference sequence). As regards this clone: The antigen remains unidentified.

The source material was peripheral blood, sampled on day 0 of AZD1222 vaccination. The chain uses TRBV5-4 and TRBJ2-2; D ambiguous. This TCR was sampled from an adult in good health. The CDR3 DNA reads as TGTGCCAGCAGCTTTGACGCCACCGGGGAGCTGTTTTTT. Translated: CASSFDATGELFF.